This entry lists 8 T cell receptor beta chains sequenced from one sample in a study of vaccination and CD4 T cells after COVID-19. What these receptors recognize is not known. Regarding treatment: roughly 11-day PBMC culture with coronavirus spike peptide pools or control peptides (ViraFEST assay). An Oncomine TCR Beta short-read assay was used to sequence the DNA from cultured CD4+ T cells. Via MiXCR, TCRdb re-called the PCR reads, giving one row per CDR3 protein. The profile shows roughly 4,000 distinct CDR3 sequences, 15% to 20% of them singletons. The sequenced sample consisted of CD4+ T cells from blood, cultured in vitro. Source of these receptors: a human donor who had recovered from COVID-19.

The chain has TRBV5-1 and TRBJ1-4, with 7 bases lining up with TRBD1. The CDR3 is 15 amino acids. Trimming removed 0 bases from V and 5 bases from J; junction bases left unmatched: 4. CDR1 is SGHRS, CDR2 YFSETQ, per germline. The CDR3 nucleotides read TGCGCCAGCAGCTTGGCCCCAGGGGGGAATGAAAAACTGTTTTTT. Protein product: CASSLAPGGNEKLFF.

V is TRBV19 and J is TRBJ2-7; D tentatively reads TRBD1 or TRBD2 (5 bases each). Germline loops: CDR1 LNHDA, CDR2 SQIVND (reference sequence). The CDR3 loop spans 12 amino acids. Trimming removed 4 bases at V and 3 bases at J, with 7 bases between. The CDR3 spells CASSRDLYEQYF. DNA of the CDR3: TGTGCCAGTAGTAGGGACCTCTACGAGCAGTACTTC. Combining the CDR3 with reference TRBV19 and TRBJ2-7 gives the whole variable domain DGGITQSPKYLFRKEGQNVTLSCEQNLNHDAMYWYRQDPGQGLRLIYYSQIVNDFQKGDIAEGYSVSREKKESFPLTVTSAQKNPTAFYLCASSRDLYEQYFGPGTRLTVT.

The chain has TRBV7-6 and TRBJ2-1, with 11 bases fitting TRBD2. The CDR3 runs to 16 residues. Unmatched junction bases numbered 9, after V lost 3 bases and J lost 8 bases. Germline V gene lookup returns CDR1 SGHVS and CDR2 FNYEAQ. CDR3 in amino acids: CASSFSGGGRGDEQFF. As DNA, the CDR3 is TGTGCCAGCAGCTTTAGCGGGGGGGGCCGTGGGGATGAGCAGTTCTTC. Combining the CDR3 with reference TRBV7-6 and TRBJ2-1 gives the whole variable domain GAGVSQSPRYKVTKRGQDVALRCDPISGHVSLYWYRQALGQGPEFLTYFNYEAQQDKSGLPNDRFSAERPEGSISTLTIQRTEQRDSAMYRCASSFSGGGRGDEQFFGPGTRLTVL.

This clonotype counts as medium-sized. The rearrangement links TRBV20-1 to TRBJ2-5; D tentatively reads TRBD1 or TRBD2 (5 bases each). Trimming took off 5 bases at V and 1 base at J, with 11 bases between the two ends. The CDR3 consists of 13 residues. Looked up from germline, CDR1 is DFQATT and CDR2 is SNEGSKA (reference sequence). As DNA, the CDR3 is TGCAGTGCTGACTTAGGGACCCAAGAGACCCAGTACTTC. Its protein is CSADLGTQETQYF.

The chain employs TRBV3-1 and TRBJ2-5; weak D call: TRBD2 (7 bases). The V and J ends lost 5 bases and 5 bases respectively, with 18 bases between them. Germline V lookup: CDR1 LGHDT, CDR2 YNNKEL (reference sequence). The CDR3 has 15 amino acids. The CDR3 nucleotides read TGTGCCAGCAGCTCTCCTTACGGGGGGCCGGAGACCCAGTACTTC. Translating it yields CASSSPYGGPETQYF.

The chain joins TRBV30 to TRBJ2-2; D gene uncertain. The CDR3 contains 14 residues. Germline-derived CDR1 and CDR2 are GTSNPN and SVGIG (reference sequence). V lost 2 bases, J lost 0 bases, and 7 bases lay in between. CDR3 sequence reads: CAWSLRPNTGELFF. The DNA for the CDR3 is TGTGCCTGGAGTCTACGGCCGAACACCGGGGAGCTGTTTTTT.

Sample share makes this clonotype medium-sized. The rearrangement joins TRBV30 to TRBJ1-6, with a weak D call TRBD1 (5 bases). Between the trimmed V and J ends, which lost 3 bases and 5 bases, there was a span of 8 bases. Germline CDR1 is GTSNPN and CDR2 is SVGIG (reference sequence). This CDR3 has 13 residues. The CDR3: CAWRGENNSPLHF. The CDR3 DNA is TGTGCCTGGAGAGGGGAAAATAATTCACCCCTCCACTTT.

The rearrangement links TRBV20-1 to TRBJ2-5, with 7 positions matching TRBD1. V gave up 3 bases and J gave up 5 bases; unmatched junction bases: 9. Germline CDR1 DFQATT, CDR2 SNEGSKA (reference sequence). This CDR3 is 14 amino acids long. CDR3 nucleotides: TGCAGTGCTAGGGTGACAGGGACGGGTGAGACCCAGTACTTC. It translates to CSARVTGTGETQYF.